This T cell receptor (beta chain) derives from a study of Ad26.COV2.S vaccination and SARS-CoV-2 variants. At the level of the study: Trial arm assignment for the donor was COV1001 Ad26.COV2.S. By the intramuscular route, Ad26.COV2.S was given once, or twice 56 days apart.

The repertoire was sequenced with immunoSEQ multiplex PCR; TCRdb's copy has only in-frame clones and lacks some. Of about 400,000 clones in the sample, around 93% were seen once. The CDR3 runs 16 residues. Germline CDR1 reads MNHEY; CDR2 reads SMNVEV (reference sequence). V lost 0 bases and J 9 bases, leaving 17 bases between the germline ends. Study observations and caveats: Vaccine and placebo recipients had comparable breadth of non-spike TCRs. TCR breadth and depth analyses may have underestimated total T cell responses.

Stated treatment: 19 received Ad26.COV2.S at low or high dose, single or two shots; 5 received placebo; per-sample allocation not given. Vaccine and placebo recipients were sampled on day 63 after the first injection. Of note for this clone: Its antigen remains unidentified.

The receptor's source is a person between 18 and 59 years old who received the Ad26.COV2.S COVID-19 vaccine or a placebo. The V and J genes are TRBV27 and TRBJ2-2, with D tentatively TRBD1 (5 bases). The material sequenced was peripheral blood, taken in a trial of Ad26.COV2.S vaccine versus placebo. CDR3 nucleotide sequence: TGTGCCAGCAGTTTATCTCGGGCCCAGGGCCTATGGGAGCTGTTTTTT. Its translation is CASSLSRAQGLWELFF.